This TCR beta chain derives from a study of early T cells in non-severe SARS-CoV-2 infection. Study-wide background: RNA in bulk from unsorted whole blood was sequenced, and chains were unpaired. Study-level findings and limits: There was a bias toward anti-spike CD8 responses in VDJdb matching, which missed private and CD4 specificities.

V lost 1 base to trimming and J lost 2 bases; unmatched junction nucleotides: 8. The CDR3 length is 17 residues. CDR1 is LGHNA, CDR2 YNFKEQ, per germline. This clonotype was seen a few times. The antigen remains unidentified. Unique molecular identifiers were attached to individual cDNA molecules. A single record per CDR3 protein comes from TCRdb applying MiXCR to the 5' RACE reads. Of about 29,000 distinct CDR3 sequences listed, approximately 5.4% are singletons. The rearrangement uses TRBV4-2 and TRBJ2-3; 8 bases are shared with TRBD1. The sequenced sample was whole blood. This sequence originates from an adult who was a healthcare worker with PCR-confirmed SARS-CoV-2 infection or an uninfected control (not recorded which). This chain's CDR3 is CASSQVQGQVFTDTQYF. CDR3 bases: TGTGCCAGCAGCCAAGTACAGGGACAGGTGTTCACAGATACGCAGTATTTT.